The clone carrying this T cell receptor beta chain was seen a handful of times. Authors' processing steps: Estimation of nucleated cell counts relied on the amplification of reference gene primers. The assay was immunoSEQ multiplex PCR, and TCRdb's table has in-frame clones only and misses some. The V and J calls and the clone size are those of that table, but D and trimming were determined from the DNA. The profile covers about 230,000 clones, with roughly 80% appearing a single time and 2.5% to 3% taken by the ten largest. The source of the sample is a study of blood T cell repertoires in COVID-19. Turning to the study itself: Sample material is recorded as cDNA or gDNA derived from T cells, B-cell-depleted T cells, or PBMCs.

Per the germline V gene, CDR1 is MGHRA and CDR2 is YSYEKL. CDR3 size: 14 residues. V dropped 1 base and J dropped 10 bases, with 16 bases sitting between them. The chain recombines TRBV4-1 with TRBJ1-2; D is possibly TRBD1 (6 bases). The sequence was obtained from a woman aged 65 to 85 with active or convalescent COVID-19. The sequencing sample was made of peripheral blood. The chain's CDR3 is CASSQAGAGAHYTF. The CDR3 DNA reads TGCGCCAGCAGCCAAGCAGGAGCAGGGGCGCACTACACCTTC.